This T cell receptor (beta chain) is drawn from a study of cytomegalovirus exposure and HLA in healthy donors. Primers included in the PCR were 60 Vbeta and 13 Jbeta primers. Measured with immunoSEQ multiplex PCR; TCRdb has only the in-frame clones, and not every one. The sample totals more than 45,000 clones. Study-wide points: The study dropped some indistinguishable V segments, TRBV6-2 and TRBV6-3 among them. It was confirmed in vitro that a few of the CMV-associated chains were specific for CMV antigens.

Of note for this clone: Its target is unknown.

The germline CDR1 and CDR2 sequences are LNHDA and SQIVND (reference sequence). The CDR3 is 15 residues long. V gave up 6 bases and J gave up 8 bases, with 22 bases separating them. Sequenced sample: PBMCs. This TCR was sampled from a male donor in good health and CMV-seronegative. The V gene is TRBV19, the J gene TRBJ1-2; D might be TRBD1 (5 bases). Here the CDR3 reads CASSMRDGGAWGYTF. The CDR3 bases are TGTGCCAGTAGCATGAGGGATGGCGGGGCTTGGGGCTACACCTTC.